These T cell receptor beta chains were read from a single sample in a study of graft-versus-host responses after intestinal transplantation. No antigen is known for these receptors. TCRdb keeps only in-frame clones here, not all; method: immunoSEQ multiplex PCR. The table includes some 39,000 clones, roughly 95% detected once. The sample consisted of unstimulated CD8+ T cells sorted from spleen or lymph node cells, taken before transplant. These receptors originate from a human donor who was the organ donor for an intestinal transplant. CDR3s include the opening cysteine and the closing phenylalanine or tryptophan. The order of the fields is D gene, clone size, J gene, V gene, CDR3 DNA, CDR3 protein. A D gene is named only where the DNA matches it firmly. Size tells how often a clone was seen (once, few, many) or the class of an expanded clone, and some rows leave it out.

>.|.|TRBJ2-7|TRBV5-8
TGTGCCAGCAGCTTGTGGCTGGGCGATGACGAGCAGTACTTC
CASSLWLGDDEQYF
>.|once|TRBJ1-2|TRBV7-8
TGTGCCAGCAGCTTAGGAGCGGATGGCTACACCTTC
CASSLGADGYTF
>.|once|TRBJ2-1|TRBV7-9
TGTGCCAGCAGGTACGGGGTCGATGAGCAGTTCTTC
CASRYGVDEQFF
>TRBD1|.|TRBJ1-1|TRBV9
TGTGCCAGCAGCGTAGGACAGGGGGCCGTAGGGGGGGAAGCTTTCTTT
CASSVGQGAVGGEAFF
>.|.|TRBJ1-3|TRBV6-5
TGTGCCAGCAGTTACGGCCGGGCGGCAGGAAACACCATATATTTT
CASSYGRAAGNTIYF
>TRBD1|.|TRBJ1-4|TRBV13
TGTGCCAGCAGCTTCACAGGGGAGGAGGAAAAACTGTTTTTT
CASSFTGEEEKLFF
>TRBD1|.|TRBJ2-1|TRBV13
TGTGCCAGCAGCCGACAGGGCTACAATGAGCAGTTCTTC
CASSRQGYNEQFF
>.|.|TRBJ2-1|TRBV27
TGTGCCAGCAGTTTGAGCGATGAGCAGTTCTTC
CASSLSDEQFF
>TRBD2|.|TRBJ2-6|TRBV7-8
TGTGCCAGCAGCTTAGCAGGGACTAGCGGGGGGGAGAGCGCTGGGGCCAACGTCCTGACTTTC
CASSLAGTSGGESAGANVLTF
>.|.|TRBJ2-5|TRBV27
TGTGCCAGCGCGCAGGGAACAGGAATGCAAGAGACCCAGTACTTC
CASAQGTGMQETQYF
>TRBD1|.|TRBJ2-1|TRBV7-9
TGTGCCAGCAGCTCTAGGGTAGGCAGGGGGCTGAGTGAGCAGTTCTTC
CASSSRVGRGLSEQFF
>.|.|TRBJ1-2|TRBV5-6
TGTGCCAGCAGCTCCGGGACGTCCTATGGCTACACCTTC
CASSSGTSYGYTF
>.|.|TRBJ1-1|TRBV19
TGTGCCAGTAGTATAGGGGTCGACAGAACTTTCTTT
CASSIGVDRTFF
>.|.|TRBJ1-1|TRBV7-2
TGTGCCAGCAGCTTAGCTTTGTGGACAACTAAAGCTTTCTTT
CASSLALWTTKAFF
>.|.|TRBJ2-7|TRBV4-2
TGTGCCAGCAGGTCCGGGGCCTCTTACGAGCAGTACTTC
CASRSGASYEQYF
>TRBD2|.|TRBJ2-7|TRBV11-2
TGTGCCAGCAGCTTAGGGCCTAGCGGGGGCTCCTACGAGCAGTACTTC
CASSLGPSGGSYEQYF
>.|.|TRBJ2-2|TRBV21-1
TGTGCCAGCAGCAAAGAAGGCGGGGGGGAGCTGTTTTTT
CASSKEGGGELFF